The rows below give T cell receptor beta chains drawn from one sample of a study of human T cells and chemical hapten exposure. TCRdb used MiXCR to reprocess the RACE reads, holding one entry per CDR3 protein. The sample lists just over 80,000 distinct CDR3 sequences; 9.5% to 12% were seen once. The sequenced sample was whole blood, obtained in connection with sensitization to the hapten diphenylcyclopropenone (DPC). Receptors were obtained from a woman between 50 and 59 years old with alopecia areata. Some clones in this sample may be carry-over from other donors' samples. Each CDR3 is given with its conserved first and last residue. Each record gives: CDR3 protein, CDR3 DNA, clone size, V gene, CDR3 length, J gene, D gene. A D gene is named only where the DNA matches it firmly. Not every row has a clone size; where given, it reads once, few, many or a size class.

CDR3aa: CASSTRGGTDTQYF
CDR3nt: TGTGCCAGCAGCACACGGGGAGGCACAGATACGCAGTATTTT
abundance: NA
v_gene: TRBV9
len: 14
j_gene: TRBJ2-3
d_gene: NA

CDR3aa: CSARVGLVYNEQFF
CDR3nt: TGCAGTGCTAGAGTAGGACTAGTCTACAATGAGCAGTTCTTC
abundance: NA
v_gene: TRBV20-1
len: 14
j_gene: TRBJ2-1
d_gene: TRBD2

CDR3aa: CASSQGSSNSPLHF
CDR3nt: TGCGCCAGCAGCCAAGGTTCCAGCAATTCACCCCTCCACTTT
abundance: few
v_gene: TRBV4-1
len: 14
j_gene: TRBJ1-6
d_gene: NA

CDR3aa: CASSWISNEQFF
CDR3nt: TGTGCCAGCTCTTGGATCTCCAATGAGCAGTTCTTC
abundance: NA
v_gene: TRBV2
len: 12
j_gene: TRBJ2-1
d_gene: NA

CDR3aa: CASSSYRGRKRDSNQPQHF
CDR3nt: TGTGCCAGCAGTTCATACAGGGGGCGAAAACGGGATAGCAATCAGCCCCAGCATTTT
abundance: many
v_gene: TRBV6-2/TRBV6-3
len: 19
j_gene: TRBJ1-5
d_gene: TRBD1

CDR3aa: CSAGQGQSEAFF
CDR3nt: TGCAGTGCTGGCCAGGGACAGTCTGAAGCTTTCTTT
abundance: few
v_gene: TRBV20-1
len: 12
j_gene: TRBJ1-1
d_gene: TRBD1

CDR3aa: CAWNSGVSNQPQHF
CDR3nt: TGTGCCTGGAACTCAGGGGTTAGCAATCAGCCCCAGCATTTT
abundance: NA
v_gene: TRBV30
len: 14
j_gene: TRBJ1-5
d_gene: NA

CDR3aa: CSARDAASDSPLHF
CDR3nt: TGCAGTGCTAGAGATGCGGCGTCAGATTCACCCCTCCACTTT
abundance: few
v_gene: TRBV20-1
len: 14
j_gene: TRBJ1-6
d_gene: NA

CDR3aa: CATKRASNSLEQYF
CDR3nt: TGTGCCACCAAAAGGGCGTCCAACTCCCTCGAGCAGTACTTC
abundance: NA
v_gene: TRBV6-5
len: 14
j_gene: TRBJ2-7
d_gene: NA

CDR3aa: CSVESARGRGGYTF
CDR3nt: TGCAGCGTTGAATCGGCCAGGGGGCGAGGCGGCTACACCTTC
abundance: many
v_gene: TRBV29-1
len: 14
j_gene: TRBJ1-2
d_gene: TRBD1

CDR3aa: CASSLFQSYEQYF
CDR3nt: TGTGCCAGCAGTTTATTCCAATCCTACGAGCAGTACTTC
abundance: NA
v_gene: TRBV27
len: 13
j_gene: TRBJ2-7
d_gene: NA

CDR3aa: CASSTGLAGTDTQYF
CDR3nt: TGCGCCAGCAGCACCGGACTAGCGGGCACAGATACGCAGTATTTT
abundance: many
v_gene: TRBV5-1
len: 15
j_gene: TRBJ2-3
d_gene: TRBD2

CDR3aa: CATTRGGPAAKNIQYF
CDR3nt: TGTGCCACCACCCGAGGGGGGCCCGCAGCCAAAAACATTCAGTACTTC
abundance: few
v_gene: TRBV28
len: 16
j_gene: TRBJ2-4
d_gene: NA

CDR3aa: CASRRLAPETQYF
CDR3nt: TGTGCCAGCAGACGACTAGCCCCCGAGACCCAGTACTTC
abundance: NA
v_gene: TRBV6-2/TRBV6-3
len: 13
j_gene: TRBJ2-5
d_gene: TRBD2

CDR3aa: CSARDQDTLISYEQYF
CDR3nt: TGCAGTGCTAGAGATCAAGACACACTTATATCCTACGAGCAGTACTTC
abundance: few
v_gene: TRBV20-1
len: 16
j_gene: TRBJ2-7
d_gene: NA

CDR3aa: CAISEVVYEQYF
CDR3nt: TGTGCCATCAGTGAGGTCGTCTACGAGCAGTACTTC
abundance: few
v_gene: TRBV10-3
len: 12
j_gene: TRBJ2-7
d_gene: NA

CDR3aa: CASSPRAAGGTRYNEQFF
CDR3nt: TGTGCCAGCAGCCCCCGGGCAGCGGGAGGGACACGCTACAATGAGCAGTTCTTC
abundance: few
v_gene: TRBV7-2
len: 18
j_gene: TRBJ2-1
d_gene: TRBD2

CDR3aa: CSVQVVIETQYF
CDR3nt: TGCAGCGTACAGGTTGTGATAGAGACCCAGTACTTC
abundance: NA
v_gene: TRBV29-1
len: 12
j_gene: TRBJ2-5
d_gene: NA

CDR3aa: CASSLMGTSYNEQFF
CDR3nt: TGTGCCAGCAGTCTTATGGGAACCTCCTACAATGAGCAGTTCTTC
abundance: many
v_gene: TRBV7-2
len: 15
j_gene: TRBJ2-1
d_gene: NA

CDR3aa: CSVLSEGGGPTNTQYF
CDR3nt: TGCAGCGTTTTAAGCGAGGGGGGAGGGCCCACGAATACGCAGTATTTT
abundance: many
v_gene: TRBV29-1
len: 16
j_gene: TRBJ2-3
d_gene: NA

CDR3aa: CASSLTGLAGTDTQYF
CDR3nt: TGTGCCAGCAGTTTAACGGGACTAGCGGGAACAGATACGCAGTATTTT
abundance: NA
v_gene: TRBV27
len: 16
j_gene: TRBJ2-3
d_gene: TRBD2

CDR3aa: CASSPDVGGLETQYF
CDR3nt: TGTGCCAGCAGCCCTGACGTTGGGGGGCTGGAGACCCAGTACTTC
abundance: many
v_gene: TRBV6-4
len: 15
j_gene: TRBJ2-5
d_gene: NA

CDR3aa: CASIGSGNTIYF
CDR3nt: TGTGCCAGCATCGGTTCTGGAAACACCATATATTTT
abundance: NA
v_gene: TRBV12-3/TRBV12-4
len: 12
j_gene: TRBJ1-3
d_gene: NA